This T cell receptor (beta chain) was documented in a study of blood T cell repertoires in COVID-19. Overall study context: Samples representing acute and convalescent COVID-19 were sourced from the United States, Italy and Spain. The cDNA or gDNA used as material had been derived from T cells, B-cell-depleted T cells, or PBMCs.

The table lists this clone with a count of one. Source study methods: Estimated nucleated cell counts came from reference gene primer amplification. TCRdb's table, derived via immunoSEQ multiplex PCR, lists solely in-frame clones and lacks some. The V and J calls and clone size are taken from that table; D and trimming were inferred from the DNA. The repertoire holds under 150,000 clones, with 80% to 85% as singletons. Per the germline V gene, CDR1 is MDHEN and CDR2 is SYDVKM. The CDR3 runs 15 residues. J gave up 5 bases and V 5 bases, and 7 bases lay outside the gene matches. V and J are TRBV28 and TRBJ1-4; 8 positions match TRBD1. Specimen: peripheral blood. The sequence was collected from a woman in her sixties with acute or convalescent COVID-19. DNA of the CDR3: TGTGCCAGCAGTCAGGGGGCGGGTGGAAATGAAAAACTGTTTTTT. It specifies CASSQGAGGNEKLFF. Full variable domain (remainder filled in from reference TRBV28 and TRBJ1-4): DVKVTQSSRYLVKRTGEKVFLECVQDMDHENMFWYRQDPGLGLRLIYFSYDVKMKEKGDIPEGYSVSREKKERFSLILESASTNQTSMYLCASSQGAGGNEKLFFGSGTQLSVL.